Listed below are T cell receptor beta chains from one sample, sequenced in a study of shared clonotypes between healthy human individuals. Sequencing used immunoSEQ multiplex PCR; TCRdb keeps in-frame clones, though not all of them. Counted here are over a million clones, 60% to 80% occurring once; the ten biggest clones make up roughly 1.5%. The sequenced sample was memory CD4+ T cells sorted from blood. These receptors came from a man younger than 35 in good health. The CDR3 runs from the conserved cysteine through the conserved F or W. D genes are given only for firm matches. For some rows the clone size is stated as once, few or many, or as a class when expanded; others skip it.

j_call: TRBJ2-2
v_call: TRBV7-9
clone_size: -
d_call: TRBD1
cdr3_aa: CASYPLGTGKAGELFF
cdr3_nt: TGTGCCAGCTATCCGCTGGGGACAGGGAAGGCCGGGGAGCTGTTTTTT

j_call: TRBJ1-2
v_call: TRBV28
clone_size: -
d_call: -
cdr3_aa: CASRGGGLYGYTF
cdr3_nt: TGTGCCAGCAGAGGCGGGGGGCTATATGGCTACACCTTC

j_call: TRBJ2-6
v_call: TRBV5-1
clone_size: -
d_call: -
cdr3_aa: CASSSNVGHSGANVLTF
cdr3_nt: TGCGCCAGCAGCTCCAACGTCGGCCACTCTGGGGCCAACGTCCTGACTTTC

j_call: TRBJ2-3
v_call: TRBV18
clone_size: -
d_call: -
cdr3_aa: CASSLTGPTDTQYF
cdr3_nt: TGTGCCAGCTCACTAACGGGACCCACAGATACGCAGTATTTT

j_call: TRBJ1-2
v_call: TRBV28
clone_size: -
d_call: -
cdr3_aa: CASSPLHSGYTF
cdr3_nt: TGTGCCAGCAGTCCCTTGCATAGTGGCTACACCTTC

j_call: TRBJ1-4
v_call: TRBV6-1
clone_size: -
d_call: -
cdr3_aa: CASSGNEKLFF
cdr3_nt: TGTGCCAGCAGTGGCAATGAAAAACTGTTTTTT

j_call: TRBJ1-2
v_call: TRBV18
clone_size: -
d_call: -
cdr3_aa: CASSRPDYGYTF
cdr3_nt: TGTGCCAGCTCCCGCCCGGACTATGGCTACACCTTC

j_call: TRBJ2-3
v_call: TRBV19
clone_size: -
d_call: -
cdr3_aa: CASSMGSTDTQYF
cdr3_nt: TGTGCCAGTAGTATGGGAAGCACAGATACGCAGTATTTT

j_call: TRBJ1-6
v_call: TRBV5-6
clone_size: once
d_call: TRBD1
cdr3_aa: CASSGPGGVSSPLHF
cdr3_nt: TGTGCCAGCAGCGGCCCAGGGGGCGTCAGTTCACCCCTCCACTTT

j_call: TRBJ2-3
v_call: TRBV11-2
clone_size: -
d_call: -
cdr3_aa: CASSLRALRGVPDTQYF
cdr3_nt: TGTGCCAGCAGCTTAAGGGCCTTGCGGGGTGTACCAGATACGCAGTATTTT

j_call: TRBJ1-3
v_call: TRBV9
clone_size: -
d_call: TRBD1
cdr3_aa: CASSVGEGQGTANSGNTIYF
cdr3_nt: TGTGCCAGCAGCGTAGGGGAGGGACAGGGCACAGCGAACTCTGGAAACACCATATATTTT

j_call: TRBJ2-2
v_call: TRBV5-4
clone_size: -
d_call: TRBD1
cdr3_aa: CASSPSNRGNTGELFF
cdr3_nt: TGTGCCAGCAGCCCTAGTAACAGGGGTAACACCGGGGAGCTGTTTTTT

j_call: TRBJ2-7
v_call: TRBV18
clone_size: -
d_call: -
cdr3_aa: CASSPPGLQGGEQYF
cdr3_nt: TGTGCCAGCTCACCACCTGGTCTCCAGGGGGGTGAGCAGTACTTC

j_call: TRBJ1-2
v_call: TRBV6-6
clone_size: once
d_call: -
cdr3_aa: CASSRGGYTF
cdr3_nt: TGTGCCAGCAGTCGAGGCGGCTACACCTTC

j_call: TRBJ2-5
v_call: TRBV23-1
clone_size: -
d_call: TRBD1
cdr3_aa: CASSQSIPDRGETQYF
cdr3_nt: TGCGCCAGCAGTCAATCCATACCCGACAGGGGTGAGACCCAGTACTTC

j_call: TRBJ2-7
v_call: TRBV5-4
clone_size: few
d_call: TRBD2
cdr3_aa: CASSLPGWGTSGIENEQYF
cdr3_nt: TGTGCCAGCAGCTTGCCAGGGTGGGGGACTAGCGGGATAGAGAACGAGCAGTACTTC